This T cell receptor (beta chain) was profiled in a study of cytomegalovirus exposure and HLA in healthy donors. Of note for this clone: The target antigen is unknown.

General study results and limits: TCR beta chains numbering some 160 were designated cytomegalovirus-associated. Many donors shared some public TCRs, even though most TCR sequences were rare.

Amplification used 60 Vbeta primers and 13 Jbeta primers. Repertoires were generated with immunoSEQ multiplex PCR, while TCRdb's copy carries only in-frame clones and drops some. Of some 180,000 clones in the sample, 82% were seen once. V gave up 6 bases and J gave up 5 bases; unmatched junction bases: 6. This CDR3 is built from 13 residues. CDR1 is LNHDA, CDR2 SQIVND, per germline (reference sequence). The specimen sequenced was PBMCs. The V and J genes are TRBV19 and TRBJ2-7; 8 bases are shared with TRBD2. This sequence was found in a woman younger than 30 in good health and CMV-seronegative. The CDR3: CASREREYDEQYF. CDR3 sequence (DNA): TGTGCCAGTAGGGAGCGGGAGTACGACGAGCAGTACTTC.